These T cell receptor beta chains were read from a single sample in a study of shared clonotypes between healthy human individuals. Profiling relied on immunoSEQ multiplex PCR, and the TCRdb table lists in-frame clones only, not all of them. The data hold some 480,000 clones, with roughly 85% observed a single time. Input material: PBMCs. These TCRs come from a woman between 35 and 50 years old in good health. Some clones in this sample may be carry-over from other donors' samples. CDR3s include the opening cysteine and the closing phenylalanine or tryptophan. D genes are given only for firm matches. The size entry is marked missing in some rows and otherwise reads once, few, many or a size class.

len,v_gene,d_gene,j_gene,abundance,CDR3nt,CDR3aa
17,TRBV5-4,TRBD2,TRBJ2-7,NA,TGTGCCAGCAGCCCCTACCAGGCGGGAGGGACCTCCTACGAGCAGTACTTC,CASSPYQAGGTSYEQYF
13,TRBV2,TRBD2,TRBJ2-7,once,TGTGCCAGCAGCGCGGAAGGGAGGGGAGAGCAGTACTTC,CASSAEGRGEQYF
12,TRBV11-1,NA,TRBJ1-2,NA,TGTGCCAGCAGCGCGGACGTAGGTGGCTACACCTTC,CASSADVGGYTF
13,TRBV27,NA,TRBJ1-5,NA,TGTGCCAGCAGTTTATATGGGGATCAGCCCCAGCATTTT,CASSLYGDQPQHF
14,TRBV18,NA,TRBJ2-1,NA,TGTGCCAGCTCACCGACTAGCTCCTACAATGAGCAGTTCTTC,CASSPTSSYNEQFF
18,TRBV4-3,TRBD2,TRBJ2-5,NA,TGCGCCAGCAGCCAAGATGGTAGCGGGAGGGCCGGACAAGAGACCCAGTACTTC,CASSQDGSGRAGQETQYF
14,TRBV18,TRBD1,TRBJ1-1,NA,TGTGCCAGCTCAGGACAGGGAAGGGGCACTGAAGCTTTCTTT,CASSGQGRGTEAFF
15,TRBV29-1,TRBD2,TRBJ2-3,NA,TGCAGCGTTGAGCGTAGCGGGAGAGGCACAGATACGCAGTATTTT,CSVERSGRGTDTQYF
15,TRBV28,NA,TRBJ2-1,NA,TGTGCCAGCAGTTTCCCGGGGGCAACCTACAATGAGCAGTTCTTC,CASSFPGATYNEQFF
15,TRBV5-1,NA,TRBJ2-3,NA,TGCGCCAGCAGTTCGCGGCAGGGGGGGACAGATACGCAGTATTTT,CASSSRQGGTDTQYF
12,TRBV30,NA,TRBJ1-5,NA,TGTGCCTGGAACGATGGCAATCAGCCCCAGCATTTT,CAWNDGNQPQHF
12,TRBV9,NA,TRBJ2-5,NA,TGTGCCAGCAGCGGCCCTGAGAAGGCCCAGTACTTC,CASSGPEKAQYF
14,TRBV27,NA,TRBJ1-5,NA,TGTGCCAGCAGTCCCTTAAATAGCAATCAGCCCCAGCATTTT,CASSPLNSNQPQHF
15,TRBV28,TRBD1,TRBJ1-1,NA,TGTGCCAGCAGTTTTAGGGGGCTTAGGAACACTGAAGCTTTCTTT,CASSFRGLRNTEAFF
13,TRBV4-2,NA,TRBJ1-5,NA,TGTGCCAGCAGCCAAGGGGGCAATCAGCCCCAGCATTTT,CASSQGGNQPQHF
15,TRBV5-1,TRBD1,TRBJ2-7,NA,TGCGCCAGCAGCTGGCCGGGACAGGGGGGCTACGAGCAGTACTTC,CASSWPGQGGYEQYF
16,TRBV27,TRBD1,TRBJ2-1,once,TGTGCCAGCTCCTCTTACTCGGGACAGGGCATCAATGAGCAGTTCTTC,CASSSYSGQGINEQFF
11,TRBV20-1,NA,TRBJ1-1,NA,TGCAGTGCTACTCCTGGGGGTGAAGCTTTCTTT,CSATPGGEAFF
13,TRBV4-3,NA,TRBJ2-7,NA,TGCGCCAGCAGCCAAGATCTTAGATACGAGCAGTACTTC,CASSQDLRYEQYF
14,TRBV5-6,NA,TRBJ2-7,once,TGTGCCAGCAGCTTGGGGGCGGGGTCCTACGAGCAGTACTTC,CASSLGAGSYEQYF
13,TRBV5-1,NA,TRBJ2-5,NA,TGCGCCAGCAGCTTGGAAGCCCAAGAGACCCAGTACTTC,CASSLEAQETQYF
12,TRBV5-1,NA,TRBJ2-5,NA,TGCGCCAGCAGCCGGGGAGAAGAGACCCAGTACTTC,CASSRGEETQYF
13,TRBV6-5,NA,TRBJ2-1,NA,TGTGCCAGCAGTAGGGACTCCTACAATGAGCAGTTCTTC,CASSRDSYNEQFF
8,TRBV20-1,NA,TRBJ1-2,NA,TGCAGTGCTAGTCCCTCGACCTTC,CSASPSTF
14,TRBV11-2,TRBD1,TRBJ2-4,few,TGTGCCAGCAGCCCAGGGGGCTGGGGAAACATTCAGTACTTC,CASSPGGWGNIQYF
11,TRBV2,NA,TRBJ1-1,NA,TGTGCCAGCTTCGCGAACACTGAAGCTTTCTTT,CASFANTEAFF
18,TRBV10-3,TRBD1,TRBJ2-5,NA,TGTGCCATCAGTGAGCCGGAGTGGGGGACAGGGACCCCAGAGACCCAGTACTTC,CAISEPEWGTGTPETQYF
16,TRBV13,TRBD2,TRBJ2-7,NA,TGTGCCAGCAGCTTAGGCAGTGCTAGCGGGTTCCACGAGCAGTACTTC,CASSLGSASGFHEQYF
13,TRBV7-9,TRBD2,TRBJ2-5,NA,TGTGCCAGCAGCTTTGCGGGAGAAGAGACCCAGTACTTC,CASSFAGEETQYF
15,TRBV5-1,TRBD1,TRBJ2-2,NA,TGCGCCAGCAGCTCACAGGGGGCTATGGGCGGGGAGCTGTTTTTT,CASSSQGAMGGELFF
16,TRBV7-2,NA,TRBJ2-7,NA,TGTGCCAGCAGCTTATCTCGCGGCGTCTCTGTCTACGAGCAGTACTTC,CASSLSRGVSVYEQYF
16,TRBV15,NA,TRBJ1-5,once,TGTGCCACCAGCAGAGATTTGCAGATAGGCCATCAGCCCCAGCATTTT,CATSRDLQIGHQPQHF
16,TRBV18,TRBD1,TRBJ1-4,NA,TGTGCCAGCTCACCAATTAACGGACAGGGTTCGGAAAAACTGTTTTTT,CASSPINGQGSEKLFF
19,TRBV18,TRBD2,TRBJ2-5,NA,TGTGCCAGCTCACCACTACCGCCCCTAGCGGGAGGGTTCCAAGAGACCCAGTACTTC,CASSPLPPLAGGFQETQYF
13,TRBV19,TRBD1,TRBJ1-1,NA,TGTGCCAGTACCACAGGGGGGATCACTGAAGCTTTCTTT,CASTTGGITEAFF
15,TRBV28,TRBD2,TRBJ2-7,once,TGTGCCAGCAGTTTACCCAGCGGGACTTCCTACGAGCAGTACTTC,CASSLPSGTSYEQYF
11,TRBV20-1,NA,TRBJ2-5,NA,TGCAGTGCTAGAGTAGGGGGGACCCAGTACTTC,CSARVGGTQYF
11,TRBV7-8,NA,TRBJ2-1,few,TGTGCCAGCAGCTTAGGTAATGAGCAGTTCTTC,CASSLGNEQFF
15,TRBV2,TRBD1,TRBJ1-2,few,TGTGCCAGCAGTGACGGGACAGGGGAAAACTATGGCTACACCTTC,CASSDGTGENYGYTF
13,TRBV7-2,NA,TRBJ2-5,few,TGTGCCAGCAGCTTACCAAATCAAGAGACCCAGTACTTC,CASSLPNQETQYF
16,TRBV7-9,TRBD2,TRBJ2-5,NA,TGTGCCAGCAGCCCCCGCGGGAGTGGTTCTCTGGAGACCCAGTACTTC,CASSPRGSGSLETQYF
13,TRBV30,NA,TRBJ2-7,NA,TGTGCCTGGATGAAACAGGTCAACTACGAGCAGTACTTC,CAWMKQVNYEQYF
14,TRBV7-3,TRBD1,TRBJ2-1,NA,TGTGCCAGCAGCCGGGACAGCTCCTACAATGAGCAGTTCTTC,CASSRDSSYNEQFF
15,TRBV7-6,NA,TRBJ2-1,NA,TGTGCCAGCAGCTTAGCGTTGGACCGGTACAATGAGCAGTTCTTC,CASSLALDRYNEQFF
12,TRBV7-2,NA,TRBJ2-7,NA,TGTGCCAGCAGCTTAATTTTAAGCGAGCAGTACTTC,CASSLILSEQYF
11,TRBV30,NA,TRBJ1-1,few,TGTGCCTGGAGTGGGTCAGGGTGGGCTTTCTTT,CAWSGSGWAFF
11,TRBV28,NA,TRBJ1-2,NA,TGTGCCAGCTTCGGTAACTATGGCTACACCTTC,CASFGNYGYTF
13,TRBV2,NA,TRBJ1-2,NA,TGTGCCAGCAGCCCCTATCCCGGGCAGGGCTACACCTTC,CASSPYPGQGYTF
19,TRBV30,TRBD2,TRBJ2-1,NA,TGTGCCTGGAGTGTACGCGGGAGACCCGTTGGCGTTATCTCCAATGAGCAGTTCTTC,CAWSVRGRPVGVISNEQFF
13,TRBV5-4,TRBD1,TRBJ1-2,NA,TGTGCCAGCAGCTTGTCCACAGGGGGTGATTACACCTTC,CASSLSTGGDYTF
13,TRBV7-3,NA,TRBJ2-5,NA,TGTGCCAGCAGCTCAGGTTCCGGGGAGACCCAGTACTTC,CASSSGSGETQYF
15,TRBV6-1,TRBD2,TRBJ2-3,NA,TGTGCCACAGTTGGACTAGCGGGAGGTGGGGATACGCAGTATTTT,CATVGLAGGGDTQYF
14,TRBV5-1,NA,TRBJ1-1,NA,TGCGCCAGCAGCTTCGTCGGGGGTACCACTGAAGCTTTCTTT,CASSFVGGTTEAFF
17,TRBV4-3,TRBD1,TRBJ1-3,NA,TGCGCCAGCAGCCAGACCTTGGACAGGGGATTGGGAAACACCATATATTTT,CASSQTLDRGLGNTIYF
11,TRBV7-6,NA,TRBJ2-1,once,TGTGCCAGCAGCTTAGACTGGTTGCAGTTCTTC,CASSLDWLQFF
13,TRBV7-3,TRBD1,TRBJ1-1,NA,TGTGCCAGCAGCTTGACAGGGGGGACTGAAGCTTTCTTT,CASSLTGGTEAFF
11,TRBV7-6,NA,TRBJ2-3,NA,TGTGCCAGCAGCCTGCGCGATACGCAGTATTTT,CASSLRDTQYF
14,TRBV11-3,TRBD1,TRBJ2-7,NA,TGTGCCAGCAGCCAAGGACAGGATTTCTACGAGCAGTACTTC,CASSQGQDFYEQYF
14,TRBV2,NA,TRBJ2-4,NA,TGTGCCACGGTTCCCGATTGGGCCAAAAACATTCAGTACTTC,CATVPDWAKNIQYF